These T cell receptor beta chains were read from a single sample in a study of T cell repertoires in aging, cancer and after chemotherapy. TCRdb recomputed calls from the multiplex PCR reads with MiXCR, one row per CDR3 protein. The sample lists 5,000 to 5,500 distinct CDR3 sequences, 35% to 55% occurring once. The material sequenced was blood. Every receptor here comes from a human donor with a blood cancer. CDR3s include the opening cysteine and the closing phenylalanine or tryptophan.

v_gene	CDR3aa
TRBV6-2/TRBV6-3	CASTRGAGFTEQYF
TRBV11-2	CASSFHQGQLPTGELFF
TRBV5-4	CASSFRIEATDTQYF
TRBV6-2/TRBV6-3	CASSYGGAGANVLTF
TRBV12-3/TRBV12-4	CASSVDLPGTQYF
TRBV7-2	CASSAGQGNWAFF
TRBV30	CAWSAPTGAYEQYF
TRBV13	CASSLGRNTGELFF
TRBV7-6	CASSLGAGANEQFF
TRBV12-3/TRBV12-4	CASGLTGTRLACEQFF
TRBV5-5	CASSLPVYNEQFF
TRBV7-2	CASSSPPGGETQYF
TRBV19	CASSLADSSYEQYF
TRBV5-5	CASSRLGDTQYF
TRBV6-1	CASNSYEQYF
TRBV12-3/TRBV12-4	CASSFRGGATDTQYF
TRBV6-5	CASSYRTGDYEQYF